This entry lists 3 T cell receptor beta chains sequenced from one sample in a study of T cell repertoires in cytomegalovirus infection. Their antigen targets remain unknown. TCRdb reprocessed the reads with MiXCR, giving one entry per CDR3 protein. Here the sample spans around 710,000 distinct CDR3 sequences, under 35% being singletons. The source was cultured CD8+ T cells from PBMCs, collected from culture after CMV antigen stimulation. These TCRs come from a human donor in good health (CMV status not recorded). Some clones in this sample may be carry-over from other donors' samples.

J is TRBJ2-5 and V is TRBV4-1, with a tentative D call TRBD1 (5 bases). V was shortened by 4 bases and J by 2 bases, with 17 bases between the two germline ends. CDR3 length: 16 residues. Germline V lookup: CDR1 MGHRA, CDR2 YSYEKL. The CDR3 bases are TGCGCCAGCAGCCTTGCATCCAGGGCATCTCAAGAGACCCAGTACTTC. Translation: CASSLASRASQETQYF.

The rearrangement uses TRBV5-1 and TRBJ1-2; D perhaps matches TRBD1 (6 bases). In germline, CDR1 is SGHRS, CDR2 YFSETQ. V lost 1 base, J lost 6 bases, and 13 bases lay in between. The CDR3 length is 14 residues. The CDR3 here is CASSLHRELDGYTF. Written as DNA, the CDR3 is TGCGCCAGCAGCTTGCACAGGGAGTTGGATGGCTACACCTTC.

The V gene is TRBV28, the J gene TRBJ2-3; 8 bases align to TRBD2. The V and J ends lost 6 bases and 1 base, in that order; junction bases with no gene match: 3. From germline, CDR1 is MDHEN and CDR2 SYDVKM. The CDR3 contains 14 residues. The CDR3 sequence: CASRVRGGTDTQYF. The CDR3 DNA reads as TGTGCCAGCAGGGTGCGGGGGGGCACAGATACGCAGTATTTT.